One sample yielded the 20 T cell receptor beta chains listed below, sequenced in a study of T cell responses to AZD1222 COVID-19 vaccine. Generated by immunoSEQ multiplex PCR, the TCRdb table keeps only in-frame clones and is missing some. This table has over 50,000 clones, roughly four fifths appearing once. The sample in question was peripheral blood, obtained 28 days after the second AZD1222 dose. Source of these receptors: an adult who received the AZD1222 COVID-19 vaccine.

This clone has just one count. This chain uses TRBV10-3 with TRBJ1-3; 10 positions agree with TRBD1. V dropped 6 bases and J dropped 2; count of bases not matched to a gene: 4. Germline CDR1 reads ENHRY; CDR2 reads SYGVKD. The CDR3 runs to 15 residues. The CDR3 region is CAIRAGTGAGNTIYF. In DNA, the CDR3 is TGTGCCATCAGAGCCGGGACAGGGGCTGGAAACACCATATATTTT.

This clone is a singleton in its sample. The same CDR3 can be traced to other DNA sequences in this sample. The chain couples TRBV6-2 or TRBV6-3 to TRBJ1-1; D remains ambiguous. V lost 2 bases and J 8 bases, leaving 18 bases between the germline ends. The CDR3 length is 15 residues. Germline lookup yields CDR1 MNHEY and CDR2 SVGEGT. The CDR3 loop is CASSYLSGAPSEAFF. The CDR3 region has the DNA TGTGCCAGCAGTTACCTCTCGGGTGCCCCTTCCGAAGCTTTCTTT.

By share, this clone ranks as medium-sized. The chain is built from TRBV28 and TRBJ1-3; 8 bases are shared with TRBD1. Germline V gene sequence: CDR1 MDHEN, CDR2 SYDVKM. This CDR3 has 16 residues. Losses at the gene ends were 1 base for V and 3 bases for J; bases not matched to a gene: 5. This chain's CDR3 is CASSLYGQGDGNTIYF. The CDR3 bases are TGTGCCAGCAGTTTATACGGACAGGGCGATGGAAACACCATATATTTT.

Only a few counts were recorded for this clone. The chain employs TRBV28 and TRBJ2-5; D is ambiguous. CDR3 length: 14 residues. V dropped 6 bases and J dropped 5 bases, with 16 bases sitting between them. Germline CDR1 MDHEN, CDR2 SYDVKM. The CDR3 spells CASSPSGRQETQYF. CDR3 DNA sequence: TGTGCCAGCAGCCCTAGTGGGCGTCAGGAGACCCAGTACTTC.

The sample holds a few counts of this clone. The V gene is TRBV27, the J gene TRBJ2-3; weak D call: TRBD2 (6 bases). V dropped 4 bases and J dropped 5 bases, with 16 bases sitting between them. The CDR3 is made up of 15 amino acids. Germline V lookup: CDR1 MNHEY, CDR2 SMNVEV (reference sequence). CDR3 sequence reads: CASSSAYGTLDTQYF. The CDR3 region has the DNA TGTGCCAGCAGTTCCGCCTACGGGACTTTAGATACGCAGTATTTT.

This clone was counted once. This rearrangement joins TRBV5-1 to TRBJ2-1; TRBD2 aligns across 13 bases. Germline V gives CDR1 SGHRS, CDR2 YFSETQ. V lost 2 bases to trimming and J lost 7 bases; unmatched junction nucleotides: 9. The CDR3 is made up of 17 amino acids. In DNA form, the CDR3 reads TGCGCCAGCAGCTTTGCAATCTTGACTAGCGGGAGGAATGAGCAGTTCTTC. Its translation is CASSFAILTSGRNEQFF.

The genes are TRBV18 and TRBJ2-1; a weak D match, TRBD2 (6 bases). This CDR3 has 15 amino acids. Germline CDR1 reads KGHSH; CDR2 reads LQKENI. V lost 9 bases and J 7 bases, leaving 22 bases between the germline ends. The CDR3: CASRSAEGSRNEQFF. The DNA for the CDR3 is TGTGCCAGTCGATCGGCGGAGGGTTCCAGGAATGAGCAGTTCTTC.

This clone was counted ten times or more. This chain joins TRBV19 and TRBJ1-5; maybe TRBD1 (5 bases). Per the germline V gene, CDR1 is LNHDA and CDR2 is SQIVND (reference sequence). V was pared by 5 bases and J by 6 bases, with 14 bases between. This CDR3 is built from 14 residues. CDR3 sequence (DNA): TGTGCCAGTAGTGTACCAGGGCTGGGTCAGCCCCAGCATTTT. Protein: CASSVPGLGQPQHF.

The V call is TRBV4-2, the J call TRBJ2-7; TRBD2 might be the D (6 bases). The CDR3 is made up of 14 amino acids. Germline-derived CDR1 and CDR2 are LGHNA and YNFKEQ. V dropped 1 base and J dropped 6 bases, with 13 bases sitting between them. The CDR3 protein is CASSQAGDLVEQYF. CDR3 in DNA: TGTGCCAGCAGCCAAGCCGGGGACTTGGTCGAGCAGTACTTC.

This clone turned up a few times. The chain is built from TRBV6-5 and TRBJ2-2; no reliable D call. The CDR3 contains 14 residues. Germline CDR1 MNHEY, CDR2 SVGAGI. Trimming stripped 0 bases from V and 3 bases from J, with 5 bases between. CDR3 sequence: CASSYSKDTGELFF. The CDR3 DNA is TGTGCCAGCAGTTACTCGAAGGACACCGGGGAGCTGTTTTTT.

This clone was detected once. The V gene is TRBV5-4, the J gene TRBJ2-7, with TRBD1 identical over 10 bases. Germline assignment: CDR1 SGHNT and CDR2 YYREEE (reference sequence). CDR3 length equals 17 residues. J gave up 5 bases and V 0 bases, and 11 bases lay outside the gene matches. The CDR3 here is CASSLDRDRGSIHEQYF. CDR3 nucleotides: TGTGCCAGCAGCTTGGATCGGGACAGGGGTTCTATCCACGAGCAGTACTTC.

This chain connects TRBV7-8 to TRBJ1-1, with D perhaps matching TRBD1 (5 bases). Trimming removed 2 bases at V and 5 bases at J, with 12 bases between. Germline CDR1 reads SGHVS; CDR2 reads FQNEAQ. The CDR3 consists of 14 residues. CDR3 sequence reads: CASSLRDRSTEAFF. CDR3 nucleotides: TGTGCCAGCAGCTTACGAGACAGATCAACTGAAGCTTTCTTT.

The V call is TRBV7-3, the J call TRBJ2-1, with D unclear. Germline CDR1 SGHTA, CDR2 FQGTGA. This CDR3 spans 12 amino acids. With 5 bases removed from V and 3 bases from J, the gap between germline ends came to 5 bases. The CDR3 nucleotides are TGTGCCAGCAGCAACAACTACAATGAGCAGTTCTTC. Translating gives CASSNNYNEQFF.

The V gene is TRBV7-3, the J gene TRBJ2-3; no clear D gene. The germline V gene encodes CDR1 SGHTA and CDR2 FQGTGA. This CDR3 is 13 amino acids long. V lost 8 bases and J 12 bases, leaving 21 bases between the germline ends. CDR3 sequence (DNA): TGTGCCAGCGCCGAACAGATTTCCGCCCTCCAGTATTTT. This sequence encodes CASAEQISALQYF.

The chain has TRBV9 and TRBJ2-7; D possibly corresponds to TRBD2 (6 bases). V lost 0 bases and J 6 bases, leaving 13 bases between the germline ends. This CDR3 contains 14 residues. The germline V gene has CDR1 SGDLS and CDR2 YYNGEE. CDR3 DNA sequence: TGTGCCAGCAGCGTAGTAGCGGATGGGGGCGAGCAGTACTTC. Residues: CASSVVADGGEQYF.

The chain's CDR3 is CASSLSGLRNQPQHF. CDR3 nucleotides: TGTGCCAGCAGCTTATCGGGACTCAGAAATCAGCCCCAGCATTTT. The chain links TRBV7-2 to TRBJ1-5; tentative D call: TRBD1 (5 bases). This CDR3 region has 15 residues. Germline V lookup: CDR1 SGHTA, CDR2 FQGNSA. V lost 2 bases and J lost 4, with 12 bases in between.

This sequence joins TRBV7-2 and TRBJ2-7, with 10 bases lining up with TRBD1. V lost 5 bases to trimming and J lost 5 bases; unmatched junction nucleotides: 9. The CDR3 extends over 15 amino acids. CDR1 SGHTA and CDR2 FQGNSA come from the germline V gene. The CDR3 is CASSRQGARSDEQYF. The CDR3 coding sequence is TGTGCCAGCAGCAGACAGGGGGCTCGTTCGGACGAGCAGTACTTC.

This rearrangement joins TRBV18 to TRBJ2-1, with TRBD2 identical over 10 bases. The CDR3 extends over 15 amino acids. V gave up 6 bases and J gave up 5 bases; unmatched junction bases: 7. Germline CDR1 is KGHSH and CDR2 is LQKENI. The CDR3: CASSLLAGEHNEQFF. The CDR3 DNA is TGTGCCAGCTCTCTCCTAGCGGGAGAACACAATGAGCAGTTCTTC.

The chain joins TRBV27 to TRBJ1-5, with D uncertain. V was clipped by 5 bases and J by 6 bases, with 8 bases between them. The CDR3 loop spans 12 amino acids. The germline V gene encodes CDR1 MNHEY and CDR2 SMNVEV (reference sequence). The CDR3 bases are TGTGCCAGCAGTACCGCCCGTCAGCCCCAGCATTTT. Protein: CASSTARQPQHF.

This chain uses TRBV21-1 with TRBJ2-2; TRBD1 is the table's D call and was not checked against the DNA. TRBV21-1 is labeled a pseudogene. The CDR3 length is 16 residues. The CDR3 DNA follows: TGTGCCAGCAGCCCCCCGGGACAGGGGTTAGTCGGGGAGCTGTTTTTT. This translates into CASSPPGQGLVGELFF.